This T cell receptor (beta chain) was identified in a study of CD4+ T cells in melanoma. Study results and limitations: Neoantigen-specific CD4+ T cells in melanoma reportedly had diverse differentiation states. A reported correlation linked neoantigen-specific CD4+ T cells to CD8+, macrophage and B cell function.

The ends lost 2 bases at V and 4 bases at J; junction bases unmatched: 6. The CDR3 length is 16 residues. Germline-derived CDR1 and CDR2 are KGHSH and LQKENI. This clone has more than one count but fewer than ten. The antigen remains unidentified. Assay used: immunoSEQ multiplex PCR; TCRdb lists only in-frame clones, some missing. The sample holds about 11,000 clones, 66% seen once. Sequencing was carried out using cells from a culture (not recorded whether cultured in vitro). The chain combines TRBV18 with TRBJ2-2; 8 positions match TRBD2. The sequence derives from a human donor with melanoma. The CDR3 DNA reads TGTGCCAGCTCACCAATCTCTAGCGGGCCCACCGGGGAGCTGTTTTTT. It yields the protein CASSPISSGPTGELFF.